Each of the 27 T cell receptor beta chains below was sequenced from the same sample in a study of T cell repertoires in cytomegalovirus infection. Each CDR3 protein is one row after TCRdb ran MiXCR on the reads. Of roughly 800,000 distinct CDR3 sequences in the sample, around 29% are singletons; the top ten hold around 14%. Their target antigens are unknown. The specimen was cultured CD8+ T cells from PBMCs, collected from culture after CMV antigen stimulation. The source of these receptors is a human donor in good health (CMV status not recorded). Some clones in this sample may be carry-over from other donors' samples.

This clonotype was seen many times. The chain recombines TRBV7-2 with TRBJ1-4; the match to TRBD1 covers 9 bases. V was clipped by 5 bases and J by 4 bases; unmatched bases: 8. The CDR3 covers 16 residues. In germline, CDR1 is SGHTA, CDR2 FQGNSA. The CDR3 region has the DNA TGTGCCAGCAGCCCGGGGACGACAGGGGGTAATGAAAAACTGTTTTTT. Encoded protein: CASSPGTTGGNEKLFF. The whole variable domain, filled in from reference TRBV7-2 and TRBJ1-4, reads GAGVSQSPSNKVTEKGKDVELRCDPISGHTALYWYRQSLGQGLEFLIYFQGNSAPDKSGLPSDRFSAERTGGSVSTLTIQRTQQEDSAVYLCASSPGTTGGNEKLFFGSGTQLSVL.

This clonotype was picked up a small number of times. This chain links TRBV15 with TRBJ2-7; D perhaps matches TRBD1 (6 bases). Germline CDR1 is LNHNV and CDR2 is YYDKDF (reference sequence). This CDR3 is built from 14 residues. V was cut by 7 bases and J by 2 bases, with 15 bases left in between. The CDR3 DNA reads TGTGCCACCACTCCTGGACAGAGTCCCTACGAGCAGTACTTC. Its protein product is CATTPGQSPYEQYF.

V is TRBV5-1 and J is TRBJ2-7; D is unclear. In germline, CDR1 is SGHRS, CDR2 YFSETQ. The V gene lost 4 bases and the J gene lost 4 bases, with 6 bases spanning the gap. The length of the CDR3 is 11 residues. The CDR3 is CASSREYEQYF. The CDR3 bases are TGCGCCAGCAGCCGAGAATACGAGCAGTACTTC. Full variable domain (remainder filled in from reference TRBV5-1 and TRBJ2-7): KAGVTQTPRYLIKTRGQQVTLSCSPISGHRSVSWYQQTPGQGLQFLFEYFSETQRNKGNFPGRFSGRQFSNSRSEMNVSTLELGDSALYLCASSREYEQYFGPGTRLTVT.

This clonotype turned up a few times. The V gene is TRBV19, the J gene TRBJ1-1; TRBD1 is a possible D gene (5 bases). Germline-derived CDR1 and CDR2 are LNHDA and SQIVND (reference sequence). The CDR3 runs 15 residues. Trimming removed 6 bases at V and 4 bases at J, with 18 bases between. CDR3 sequence (DNA): TGTGCCAGTAGGCGTGTTGGGGGGGTCTTCACTGAAGCTTTCTTT. Amino acid sequence: CASRRVGGVFTEAFF.

This clonotype came up once. The V and J genes are TRBV5-1 and TRBJ2-3; unclear D gene. V shed 0 bases and J shed 0 bases, with 11 bases lying between them. The length of the CDR3 is 16 residues. Germline assignment: CDR1 SGHRS and CDR2 YFSETQ. CDR3: CASSLEAMTSTDTQYF. CDR3 nucleotide sequence: TGCGCCAGCAGCTTGGAGGCTATGACTAGCACAGATACGCAGTATTTT.

The CDR3 sequence is CAISETLAGWPSDTQYF. The CDR3 bases are TGTGCCATCAGTGAGACCCTAGCGGGGTGGCCATCAGATACGCAGTATTTT. This chain uses TRBV10-3 with TRBJ2-3, with 9 bases aligning to TRBD2. V dropped 2 bases and J dropped 4; count of bases not matched to a gene: 10. This CDR3 is built from 17 residues. In germline, CDR1 is ENHRY, CDR2 SYGVKD.

V usage is TRBV12-3 or TRBV12-4 and J usage is TRBJ1-2; D unresolved. Deletions cut 3 bases from V and 1 base from J, with 12 bases between. The CDR3 runs 15 residues. The CDR3 sequence: CASSFPDGRNYGYTF. The CDR3, as DNA: TGTGCCAGCAGTTTCCCGGACGGCCGTAACTATGGCTACACCTTC.

The chain has TRBV19 and TRBJ1-5; the D gene is possibly TRBD1 (5 bases). Per germline, CDR1 LNHDA and CDR2 SQIVND (reference sequence). The CDR3 sequence is 15 residues long. V was clipped by 6 bases and J by 7 bases, with 19 bases between them. The CDR3 protein is CASSLTESGGQPQHF. The CDR3 nucleotides read TGTGCCAGTAGCCTGACGGAATCCGGGGGGCAGCCCCAGCATTTT.

This sequence joins TRBV19 and TRBJ2-1; D is uncertain. The CDR3 has 13 amino acids. Germline CDR1 is LNHDA and CDR2 is SQIVND (reference sequence). V dropped 3 bases and J dropped 8 bases, with 11 bases sitting between them. CDR3 DNA sequence: TGTGCCAGTAGTATCACTCCGGGTGATGAGCAGTTCTTC. Protein sequence: CASSITPGDEQFF.

The rearrangement joins TRBV29-1 to TRBJ2-7; 9 bases are shared with TRBD1. V shed 7 bases and J 1 base; nucleotides not matched to a gene: 5. In germline, CDR1 is SQVTM, CDR2 ANQGSEA. This CDR3 has 13 residues. In DNA, the CDR3 is TGCAGCGGGTCACAGGGGGCTTCCTACGAGCAGTACTTC. Protein sequence: CSGSQGASYEQYF.

The chain is built from TRBV24-1 and TRBJ2-1; TRBD1 aligns across 7 bases. Germline CDR1 is KGHDR and CDR2 is SFDVKD. V shed 3 bases and J 5 bases; nucleotides not matched to a gene: 15. The CDR3 is 18 amino acids. The CDR3 DNA reads as TGTGCCACCAGTGATGTTCAGGGGGAAAGGTCAATGGACAATGAGCAGTTCTTC. Protein sequence: CATSDVQGERSMDNEQFF.

The J gene is TRBJ2-1, the V gene TRBV14; D gene uncertain. There are 13 residues in the CDR3. Germline V gives CDR1 SGHDN, CDR2 FVKESK. V lost 2 bases to trimming and J lost 5 bases, with 7 bases between them. The CDR3 sequence: CASSQRPHNEQFF. The CDR3 nucleotides are TGTGCCAGCAGCCAAAGGCCCCACAATGAGCAGTTCTTC.

Comments on this clonotype: Being one base from a much bigger clone, this may be a read error. The genes are TRBV12-3 or TRBV12-4 and TRBJ1-1; D might be TRBD1 (5 bases). Trimming shortened V by 5 bases and J by 1 base, and 8 bases separated the two germline ends. The CDR3 sequence is 13 residues long. The CDR3 sequence is CASSRDQNTEAFF. For the CDR3, the DNA is TGTGCCAGCAGTCGGGACCAGAACACTGAAGCTTTCTTT.

This clonotype has a single count. This chain links TRBV20-1 with TRBJ1-6; 8 nucleotides match TRBD1. Germline loops: CDR1 DFQATT, CDR2 SNEGSKA (reference sequence). The CDR3 loop spans 15 amino acids. Trimming cost V 4 bases and J 11 bases; bases outside gene matches: 13. CDR3 residues: CSAMERDRPGAPLHF. The CDR3 DNA reads as TGCAGTGCTATGGAACGGGACAGGCCGGGGGCACCCCTCCACTTT.

This clonotype was seen more than once but under ten times. This sequence joins TRBV11-2 and TRBJ2-3; tentative D call: TRBD2 (8 bases). Trimming left V 4 bases short and J 5 bases short, with 19 bases between. The germline V gene has CDR1 SGHAT and CDR2 FQNNGV. The CDR3 is made up of 16 amino acids. CDR3 DNA sequence: TGTGCCAGCAGCTGGTACGGGAGGGGGCAGATAGATACGCAGTATTTT. This encodes CASSWYGRGQIDTQYF.

This clonotype was seen ten or more times. The chain is built from TRBV6-5 and TRBJ1-6; a possible D gene is TRBD1 (5 bases). Germline V gene sequence: CDR1 MNHEY, CDR2 SVGAGI. This CDR3 has 16 residues. V was shortened by 2 bases and J by 0 bases, with 8 bases between the two germline ends. The CDR3 bases are TGTGCCAGCAGTTACGAGGGGAGCTCCTATAATTCACCCCTCCACTTT. It is translated as CASSYEGSSYNSPLHF.

This clonotype was picked up many times. This sequence joins TRBV7-2 and TRBJ2-1; no clear D. The germline CDR1 and CDR2 sequences are SGHTA and FQGNSA. The CDR3 sequence is 18 residues long. Trimming shortened V by 1 base and J by 8 bases, and 24 bases separated the two germline ends. The CDR3 loop is CASSLVTTLAGAGDEQFF. The CDR3 DNA follows: TGTGCCAGCAGCTTAGTTACGACTTTGGCAGGCGCTGGAGATGAGCAGTTCTTC.

This clonotype was detected ten times or more. The chain couples TRBV11-2 to TRBJ2-1, with 10 nucleotides matching TRBD1. Trimming at V came to 4 bases and at J to 1 base, leaving 4 bases not matched to a gene. Germline V gives CDR1 SGHAT, CDR2 FQNNGV. This CDR3 has 16 amino acids. DNA of the CDR3: TGTGCCAGCAGCTACCCGGGACAGGGGTCCTACAATGAGCAGTTCTTC. Residues: CASSYPGQGSYNEQFF.

V and J are TRBV12-3 or TRBV12-4 and TRBJ2-2, with 11 bases fitting TRBD1. J gave up 6 bases and V 7 bases, and 13 bases lay outside the gene matches. The CDR3 extends over 17 amino acids. The CDR3 DNA sequence: TGTGCCAGCAATTTTGGGTGGGGACAGGGGGTGGCCGGGGAGCTGTTTTTT. It specifies CASNFGWGQGVAGELFF.

This clonotype was seen a few times. V is TRBV27 and J is TRBJ1-2; D gene ambiguous. The germline gives CDR1 MNHEY, CDR2 SMNVEV (reference sequence). The CDR3 contains 16 residues. Trimming pared 5 bases from V and 0 bases from J, leaving 16 bases between. In nucleotides, the CDR3 is TGTGCCAGCAGTAGAGGACCTACGAACACTAACTATGGCTACACCTTC. Translated: CASSRGPTNTNYGYTF.

The chain is built from TRBV20-1 and TRBJ2-1; 9 bases are shared with TRBD2. V was pared by 3 bases and J by 1 base, with 7 bases of the junction left unmatched. Germline loops: CDR1 DFQATT, CDR2 SNEGSKA (reference sequence). The CDR3 contains 16 residues. Written as DNA, the CDR3 is TGCAGTGCTAGTAAAGCCAGCGGGAGGTCCTACAATGAGCAGTTCTTC. Its translation is CSASKASGRSYNEQFF.

Only a few counts were recorded for this clonotype. The chain uses TRBV4-3 and TRBJ1-3; D unclear. CDR1 and CDR2 (germline): LGHNA, YSLEER. The CDR3 spans 12 residues. V was pared by 4 bases and J by 8 bases, with 9 bases between. CDR3 nucleotide sequence: TGCGCCAGCAGCCCCGGTACGCACACCATATATTTT. As protein: CASSPGTHTIYF.

This clonotype was seen more than once but under ten times. The chain recombines TRBV28 with TRBJ1-5, with 7 bases that match TRBD1. CDR1 is MDHEN and CDR2 is SYDVKM in the germline V gene. The CDR3 covers 16 residues. Losses at the gene ends were 5 bases for V and 3 bases for J; bases not matched to a gene: 10. The CDR3 DNA sequence: TGTGCCAGCAGTCCTCTGAAGGACAGGAACAATCAGCCCCAGCATTTT. As protein: CASSPLKDRNNQPQHF.

The chain links TRBV7-4 to TRBJ2-7; 7 bases fit TRBD1. The CDR3 loop spans 14 amino acids. V was pared by 1 base and J by 5 bases, with 5 bases of the junction left unmatched. From germline, CDR1 is SGHVT and CDR2 SQSDAQ. CDR3 nucleotide sequence: TGTGCCAGCAGCTTAGGACAGGGTATTGACGAGCAGTACGTC. It encodes CASSLGQGIDEQYV.

This clonotype was picked up many times. The rearrangement uses TRBV7-6 and TRBJ2-1; D is perhaps TRBD2 (6 bases). Trimming took 1 base from V and 9 from J, leaving 10 bases between them. The CDR3 runs to 13 residues. Germline-derived CDR1 and CDR2 are SGHVS and FNYEAQ. The CDR3: CASSLVGGPEQFF. DNA of the CDR3: TGTGCCAGCAGCTTAGTGGGGGGACCTGAGCAGTTCTTC.

As regards this clonotype: One junction end does not reproduce the germline sequence, and a read error may be involved. The chain links TRBV7-4 to TRBJ2-2, with 7 bases matching TRBD1. Germline CDR1 SGHVT, CDR2 SQSDAQ. This CDR3 contains 19 residues. The CDR3 region is CASSPPGQSTYANTGELIF. Here the CDR3 DNA reads TGTGCCAGCAGTCCCCCGGGACAGTCTACCTACGCGAACACCGGGGAGCTGATTTTT.

This clonotype was observed many times. This chain joins TRBV7-3 and TRBJ2-1, with 13 bases aligning to TRBD2. Germline V gene lookup returns CDR1 SGHTA and CDR2 FQGTGA. The ends lost 4 bases at V and 9 bases at J; junction bases unmatched: 3. The CDR3 is made up of 14 amino acids. The CDR3 loop is CASSSGLAGPEQFF. The CDR3 DNA follows: TGTGCCAGCAGCTCGGGACTAGCGGGGCCTGAGCAGTTCTTC.